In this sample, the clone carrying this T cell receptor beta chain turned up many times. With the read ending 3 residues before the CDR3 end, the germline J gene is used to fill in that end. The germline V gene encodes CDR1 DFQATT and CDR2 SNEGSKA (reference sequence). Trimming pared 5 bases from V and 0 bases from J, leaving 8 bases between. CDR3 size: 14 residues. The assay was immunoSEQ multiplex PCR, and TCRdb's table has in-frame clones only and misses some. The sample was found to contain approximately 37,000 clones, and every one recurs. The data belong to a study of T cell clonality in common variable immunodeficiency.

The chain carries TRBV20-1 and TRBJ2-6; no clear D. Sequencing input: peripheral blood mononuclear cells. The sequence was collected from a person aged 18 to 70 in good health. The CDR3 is CSAALSSGANVLTF. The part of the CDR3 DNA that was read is TGCAGTGCTGCTCTAAGCTCTGGGGCCAACGTC.